This TCR beta chain was identified in a study of cytomegalovirus exposure and HLA in healthy donors. 60 Vbeta and 13 Jbeta primers were used in PCR. The repertoire was sequenced with immunoSEQ multiplex PCR; TCRdb's copy has only in-frame clones and lacks some. Among about 120,000 clones, roughly 78% were seen once, and the ten largest hold about 3.3%. Trimming removed 6 bases at V and 6 bases at J, with 21 bases between. This CDR3 region has 15 residues. Germline CDR1 and CDR2: LNHDA and SQIVND (reference sequence). Details on this clone: Its antigen is unidentified.

General observations from the study: In a later analysis, at a false discovery rate of 0.05, 17,000 or so TCR beta sequences matched HLA alleles.

V gene TRBV19 combines with J gene TRBJ2-7; a possible D gene is TRBD1 (5 bases). Material for sequencing was PBMCs. This sequence originates from a woman aged 25-40 years in good health and CMV-seropositive. The CDR3 protein is CASSYSTARGREQYF. In DNA form, the CDR3 reads TGTGCCAGTAGCTACTCGACAGCGAGAGGACGCGAGCAGTACTTC. Variable domain in full (rest from reference TRBV19 and TRBJ2-7): DGGITQSPKYLFRKEGQNVTLSCEQNLNHDAMYWYRQDPGQGLRLIYYSQIVNDFQKGDIAEGYSVSREKKESFPLTVTSAQKNPTAFYLCASSYSTARGREQYFGPGTRLTVT.